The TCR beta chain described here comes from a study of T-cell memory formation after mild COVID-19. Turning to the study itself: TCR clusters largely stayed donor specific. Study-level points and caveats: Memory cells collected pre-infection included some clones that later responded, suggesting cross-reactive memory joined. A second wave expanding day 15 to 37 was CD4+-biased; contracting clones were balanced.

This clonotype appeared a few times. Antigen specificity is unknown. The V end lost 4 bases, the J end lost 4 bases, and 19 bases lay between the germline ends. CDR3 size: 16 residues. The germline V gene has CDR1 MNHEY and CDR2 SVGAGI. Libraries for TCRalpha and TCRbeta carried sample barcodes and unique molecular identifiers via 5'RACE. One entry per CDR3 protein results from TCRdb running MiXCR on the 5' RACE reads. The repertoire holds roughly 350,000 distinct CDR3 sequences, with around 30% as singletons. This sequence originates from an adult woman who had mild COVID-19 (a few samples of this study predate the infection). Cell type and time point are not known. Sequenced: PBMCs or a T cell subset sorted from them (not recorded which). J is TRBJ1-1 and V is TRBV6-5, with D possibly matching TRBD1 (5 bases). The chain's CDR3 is CASSSSSWEQGTEAFF. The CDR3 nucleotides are TGTGCCAGCAGTTCCTCCTCGTGGGAGCAGGGCACTGAAGCTTTCTTT.